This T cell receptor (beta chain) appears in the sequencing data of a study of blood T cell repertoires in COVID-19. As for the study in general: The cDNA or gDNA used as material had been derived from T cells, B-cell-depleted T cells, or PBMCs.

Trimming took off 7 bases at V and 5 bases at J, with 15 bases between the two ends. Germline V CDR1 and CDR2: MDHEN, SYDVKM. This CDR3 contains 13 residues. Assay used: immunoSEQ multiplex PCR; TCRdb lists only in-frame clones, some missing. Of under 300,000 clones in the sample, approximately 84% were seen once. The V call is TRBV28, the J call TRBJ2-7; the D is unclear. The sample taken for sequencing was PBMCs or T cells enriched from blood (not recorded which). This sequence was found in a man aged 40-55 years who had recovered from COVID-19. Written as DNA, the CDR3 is TGTGCCAGCAACCCGACTCGGCCCCACGAGCAGTACTTC. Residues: CASNPTRPHEQYF.